This TCR beta chain was sequenced during a study of T-cell memory formation after mild COVID-19 (dated by TCRdb to about 2021). Study-level background: TCR sequence clusters from the two donors were largely donor specific. In two donors, T-cell clones that expanded and contracted after mild COVID-19 were followed by sequencing TCRalpha and TCRbeta repertoires longitudinally. The cohort was made up of two young adult volunteers, one female and one male, who were previously healthy. The full study reports these points: Contracting CD4+ clones were located mainly in the CM and EM memory subsets, whereas CD8+ clones were found to be enriched in EMRA. Balanced CD4/CD8 phenotypes were observed for clones contracting from day 15 to 85, whereas a bias towards CD4+ was observed for a second wave of clones expanding from day 15 to 37. Some responding clones were found in pre-infection memory, which suggests that pre-existing cross-reactive memory T cells took part in the SARS-CoV-2 response. SARS-CoV-2 specificity of the second-wave clones peaking on day 37 was not confirmed. The study covered only a couple of mild cases, and larger cohorts including severe cases with pre-infection samples were considered necessary.

This clonotype was seen more than once but under ten times. The specificity of this receptor is unknown. Base qualities are not recorded, but no much larger clone differs from it by a single base. V and J are truncated by 0 bases and 4 bases respectively, leaving an intervening sequence of 9 bases. There are 14 amino acids in the CDR3, from cysteine to phenylalanine inclusive. Only the CDR3 DNA stays, 42 bases, in frame from base 1. CDR1 is given as KGHSH and CDR2 as LQKENI, both from the germline V gene. Ficoll-Paque density gradient centrifugation was used to isolate PBMCs. Sequencing relied on an Illumina NovaSeq 6000. Using 5'RACE with constant-segment primers, TCRalpha and TCRbeta cDNA libraries were constructed, with sample barcodes and unique molecular identifiers added in the process. RNA was extracted from every sample with Trizol reagent. Amplification of the libraries took two PCR steps, and the second step added a second sample barcode plus Illumina TruSeq adapters. Sequencing of the libraries was done on an Illumina NovaSeq, producing 2 x 150 bp paired-end reads. The paper's data handling went like this. Demultiplexing of reads and collapsing into UMI-guided consensus sequences were performed with migec v1.2.7. Using mixcr v2.1.11, UMI consensuses were aligned to TRA and TRB V and J templates and then assembled into clonotypes. A clonotype was counted as expanded or contracted only when both edgeR and NoisET called the clonotype significant, with the noise models trained on biological replicates. For edgeR calls, the cutoffs were a false discovery rate-adjusted p below 0.01 and a log2 fold-change threshold of 1. PCA with hierarchical clustering of max-normalized trajectories of the 1000 most abundant clonotypes was used as exploratory dynamics analysis. Separately sequenced CD4+ and CD8+ repertoires were used to assign a CD4 or CD8 phenotype to each responding clone. TCRdb trimmed public reads at Q25 via fastp, called clones via MiXCR and kept in-frame beta chains. Rows matching on CDR3 protein sequence are summarized as one entry with the most common DNA and genes. TCRdb, rather than the study authors, made the V and J calls. The table for this sample lists about 400,000 distinct CDR3 sequences; around 24% of them were counted only once. Roughly 8.7% of the sample rests with the top ten.

The rearranged segments are TRBV18 and TRBJ2-5, with TRBD2 tentatively as D gene (5 bases match). The source is an adult woman who had mild COVID-19 (a few samples of this study predate the infection). The sample titles of this study are shuffled in the database, so cell type and time point are left out; the donor was told from shared clones. Sequenced material: PBMCs or a T cell subset sorted from them (not recorded which). The bases are TGTGCCAGCTCACCACCTGCGGCGGGAGAGACCCAGTACTTC. Its protein reads: CASSPPAAGETQYF.